The sequence of this TCR beta chain was determined in a study of CD8 T cells in Susac syndrome (dated by TCRdb to between 2018 and 2020). The study in broad terms: Of the Susac syndrome patients who were sequenced, fewer than 10 were in clinical remission while about six had clinically active disease. Susac syndrome patients were therapy-naive, on corticosteroids (some also receiving IVIg), or on IVIg alone at blood withdrawal. Whether CD8+ T cell activation and differentiation in Susac syndrome was antigen driven was tested using repertoire sequencing.

What the study reported, not specific to this receptor: The number of individuals in the TCR sequencing and HLA analysis was recognized as being relatively small. No clonal expansion was detected in the CD4+ T cell repertoire of Susac syndrome patients.

Points on this clonotype: It has no known antigen specificity. Per-nucleotide qualities are absent, and no much larger clonotype sits a single base away.

RNA was extracted using the RNeasy kit, and about 0.5 to 1 ug of the RNA was reverse transcribed with random hexamers. TCR beta CDR3 regions were amplified with the immunoSEQ multiplex PCR assay covering 54 Vbeta and 13 Jbeta segments. To correct PCR amplification bias, a synthetic template baseline was used for both primer optimization and computational correction. Per the source publication's procedure: Reads were annotated to V, D and J genes per IMGT and analyzed with immunoSEQ Analyzer, keeping only productive sequences. To calculate clonality, Shannon entropy was normalized by log2 of the number of productive unique sequences and then subtracted from one. For each patient and control, public and private clones were evaluated within the 100 most prevalent clones. A clone was defined as Susac-specific if it was absent from the healthy and MS cohorts, from about 1,100 published viral clones and from other ImmuneACCESS disease sequences. In-frame beta chains were kept once TCRdb had trimmed the public reads at Q25 with fastp and called clones with MiXCR. Rows with a matching CDR3 protein are joined into one entry that keeps the most common DNA and genes. Here the V and J calls rest on TCRdb's processing, not on the authors' analysis. Across this sample there are hundreds of thousands of distinct CDR3 sequences, with about 94% seen only once. The top ten clonotypes cover around 0.15% of the sample.

Peripheral blood CD8+ and CD4+ T cells from healthy donors, Susac syndrome patients and multiple sclerosis patients were profiled by high-throughput TCR beta sequencing. Susac syndrome patients met recently defined diagnostic criteria for definite or probable disease. Bulk CD8+ and CD4+ T cells were purified by magnetic negative isolation, while CD8+ TEMRA cells were enriched using FACS. Blood was collected in EDTA tubes and processed within 24 hours, with PBMCs isolated through density gradient centrifugation. PBMCs destined for TCR sequencing were cryopreserved in liquid nitrogen and later thawed in a 37 °C water bath. The sorted or isolated CD4+, CD8+ and CD8+ TEMRA cells reached a purity of at least 90%. The CDR3 goes from the cysteine to the phenylalanine over 11 residues. Only the CDR3 part of the read is kept: 33 bases, read in frame from the first base. From the germline V gene, CDR1 is SQVTM and CDR2 is ANQGSEA. The germline ends are 11 bases apart after V is trimmed by 7 bases and J by 5 bases.

This receptor was obtained from a human donor with Susac syndrome. Recombination linked TRBV29-1 to TRBJ1-1, with the D gene uncertain. Input material: CD4+ T cells from PBMCs. This receptor carries the CDR3 CSATWETEAFF. The nucleotide sequence reads as follows: TGCAGCGCGACCTGGGAAACTGAAGCTTTCTTT. With all but the CDR3 taken from the reference TRBV29-1 and TRBJ1-1 genes, the full variable domain is: SAVISQKPSRDICQRGTSLTIQCQVDSQVTMMFWYRQQPGQSLTLIATANQGSEATYESGFVIDKFPISRPNLTFSTLTVSNMSPEDSSIYLCSATWETEAFFGQGTRLTVV.